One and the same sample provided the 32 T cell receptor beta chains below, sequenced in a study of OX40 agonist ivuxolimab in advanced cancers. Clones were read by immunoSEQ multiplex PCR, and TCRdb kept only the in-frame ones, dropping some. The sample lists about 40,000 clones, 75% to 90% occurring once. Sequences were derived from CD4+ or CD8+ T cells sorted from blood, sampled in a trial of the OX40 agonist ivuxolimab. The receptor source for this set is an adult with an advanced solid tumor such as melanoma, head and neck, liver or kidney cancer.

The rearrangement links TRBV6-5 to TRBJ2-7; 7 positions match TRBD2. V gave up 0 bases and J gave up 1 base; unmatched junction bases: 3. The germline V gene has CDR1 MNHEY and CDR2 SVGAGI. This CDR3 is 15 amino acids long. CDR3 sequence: CASSYSAGESYEQYF. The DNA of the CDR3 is TGTGCCAGCAGTTACTCTGCGGGAGAGTCCTACGAGCAGTACTTC.

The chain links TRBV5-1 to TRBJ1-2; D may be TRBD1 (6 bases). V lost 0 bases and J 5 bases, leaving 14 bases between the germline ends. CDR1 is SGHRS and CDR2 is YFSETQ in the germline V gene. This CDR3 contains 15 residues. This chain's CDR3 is CASSLASTGGYGYTF. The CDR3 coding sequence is TGCGCCAGCAGCTTGGCCTCGACAGGAGGATATGGCTACACCTTC.

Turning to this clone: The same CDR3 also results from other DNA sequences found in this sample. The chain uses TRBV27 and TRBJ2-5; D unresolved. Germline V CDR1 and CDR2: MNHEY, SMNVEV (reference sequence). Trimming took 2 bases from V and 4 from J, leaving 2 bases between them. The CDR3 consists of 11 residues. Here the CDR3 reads CASSLGETQYF. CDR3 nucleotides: TGTGCCAGCAGTTTAGGAGAGACCCAGTACTTC.

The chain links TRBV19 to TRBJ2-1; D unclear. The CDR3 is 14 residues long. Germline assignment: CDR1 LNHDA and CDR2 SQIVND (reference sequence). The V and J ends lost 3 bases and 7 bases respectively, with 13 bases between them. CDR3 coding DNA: TGTGCCAGTAGTATTGAACTACTTTTGAATGAGCAGTTCTTC. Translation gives CASSIELLLNEQFF.

The CDR3 here is CASSLVEYYTQYF. The CDR3 DNA is TGTGCCAGCAGCTTAGTGGAGTACTATACGCAGTATTTT. V usage is TRBV7-9 and J usage is TRBJ2-3; D is uncertain. Germline V lookup: CDR1 SEHNR, CDR2 FQNEAQ (reference sequence). The CDR3 spans 13 residues. V was cut by 1 base and J by 7 bases, with 9 bases left in between.

DNA for the CDR3: TGTGCCAGCAGTCCGAACGGGGCAGACACTGAAGCTTTCTTT. This sequence encodes CASSPNGADTEAFF. The gene calls are TRBV27 and TRBJ1-1, with a possible D match to TRBD1 (5 bases). The germline V gene has CDR1 MNHEY and CDR2 SMNVEV (reference sequence). Trimming removed 5 bases at V and 3 bases at J, with 13 bases between. The CDR3 sequence is 14 residues long.

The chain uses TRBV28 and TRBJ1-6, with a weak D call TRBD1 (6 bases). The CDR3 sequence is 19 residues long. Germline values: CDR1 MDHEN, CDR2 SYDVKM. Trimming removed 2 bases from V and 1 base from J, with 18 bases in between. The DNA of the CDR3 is TGTGCCAGCAGTTTACCCCCGACTCAGGGGAGGTCCTATAATTCACCCCTCCACTTT. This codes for CASSLPPTQGRSYNSPLHF.

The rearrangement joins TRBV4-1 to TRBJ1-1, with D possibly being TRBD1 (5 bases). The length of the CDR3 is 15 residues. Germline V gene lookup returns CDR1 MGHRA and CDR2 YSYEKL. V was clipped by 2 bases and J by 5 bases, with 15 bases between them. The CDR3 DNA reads TGCGCCAGCAGCCAACAGGGTAAGGCGACTACTGAAGCTTTCTTT. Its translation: CASSQQGKATTEAFF.

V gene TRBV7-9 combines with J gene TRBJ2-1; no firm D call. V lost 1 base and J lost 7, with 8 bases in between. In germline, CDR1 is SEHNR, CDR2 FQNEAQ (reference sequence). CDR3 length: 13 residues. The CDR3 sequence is CASSLGLTNEQFF. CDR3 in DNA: TGTGCCAGCAGCTTAGGGCTCACTAATGAGCAGTTCTTC.

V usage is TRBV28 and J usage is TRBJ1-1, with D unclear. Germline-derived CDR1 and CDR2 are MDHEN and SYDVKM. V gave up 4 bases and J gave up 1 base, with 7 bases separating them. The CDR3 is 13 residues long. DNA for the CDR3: TGTGCCAGCAGTTCGGGTCAGAACACTGAAGCTTTCTTT. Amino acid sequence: CASSSGQNTEAFF.

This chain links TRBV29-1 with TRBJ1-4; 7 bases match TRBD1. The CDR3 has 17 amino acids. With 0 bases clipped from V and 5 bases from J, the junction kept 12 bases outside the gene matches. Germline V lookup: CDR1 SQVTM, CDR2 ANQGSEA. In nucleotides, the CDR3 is TGCAGCGTTGAAGAGGGATTCGAAGGGGGCGTCAATGAAAAACTGTTTTTT. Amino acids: CSVEEGFEGGVNEKLFF.

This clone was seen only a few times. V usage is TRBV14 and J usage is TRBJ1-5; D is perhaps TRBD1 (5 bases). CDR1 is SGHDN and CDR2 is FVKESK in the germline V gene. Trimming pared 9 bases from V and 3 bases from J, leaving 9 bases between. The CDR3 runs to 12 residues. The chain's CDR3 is CARQDFNQPQHF. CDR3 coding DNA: TGTGCCAGACAGGATTTCAATCAGCCCCAGCATTTT.

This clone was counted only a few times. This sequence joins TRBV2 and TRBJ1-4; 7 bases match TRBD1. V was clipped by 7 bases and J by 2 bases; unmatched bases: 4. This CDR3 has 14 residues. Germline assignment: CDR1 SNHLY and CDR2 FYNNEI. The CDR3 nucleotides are TGTGCCAGCACCCCGGGACAGACTAATGAAAAACTGTTTTTT. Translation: CASTPGQTNEKLFF.

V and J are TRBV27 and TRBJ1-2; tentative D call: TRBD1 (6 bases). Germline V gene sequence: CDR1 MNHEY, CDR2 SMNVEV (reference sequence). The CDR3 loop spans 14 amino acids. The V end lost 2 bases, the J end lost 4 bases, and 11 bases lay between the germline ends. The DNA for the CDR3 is TGTGCCAGCAGTTTAGCCCGGGGGCTCTATGGCTACACCTTC. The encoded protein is CASSLARGLYGYTF.

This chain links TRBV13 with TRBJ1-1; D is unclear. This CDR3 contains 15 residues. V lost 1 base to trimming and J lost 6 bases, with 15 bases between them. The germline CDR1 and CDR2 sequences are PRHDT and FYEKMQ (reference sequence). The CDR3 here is CASSLAVNGRAEAFF. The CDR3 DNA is TGTGCCAGCAGCTTAGCGGTGAACGGTCGGGCTGAAGCTTTCTTT.

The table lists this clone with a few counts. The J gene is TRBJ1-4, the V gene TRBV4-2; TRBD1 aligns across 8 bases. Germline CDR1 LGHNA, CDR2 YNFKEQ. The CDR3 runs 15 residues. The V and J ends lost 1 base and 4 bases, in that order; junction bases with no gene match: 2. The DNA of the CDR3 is TGTGCCAGCAGCCAAGGGACAGGGTTTAATGAAAAACTGTTTTTT. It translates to CASSQGTGFNEKLFF.

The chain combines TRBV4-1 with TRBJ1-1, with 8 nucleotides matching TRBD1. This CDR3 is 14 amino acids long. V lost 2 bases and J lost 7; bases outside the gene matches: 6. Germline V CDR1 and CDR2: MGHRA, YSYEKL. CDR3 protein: CASSQRTGRDEAFF. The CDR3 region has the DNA TGCGCCAGCAGCCAAAGGACAGGGAGGGATGAAGCTTTCTTT.

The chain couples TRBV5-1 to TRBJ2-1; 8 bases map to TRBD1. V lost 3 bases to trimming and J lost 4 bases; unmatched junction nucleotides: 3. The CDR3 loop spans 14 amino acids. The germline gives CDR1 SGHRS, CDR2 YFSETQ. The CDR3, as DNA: TGCGCCAGCAGCTCCGGGACAGGTTACAATGAGCAGTTCTTC. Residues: CASSSGTGYNEQFF.

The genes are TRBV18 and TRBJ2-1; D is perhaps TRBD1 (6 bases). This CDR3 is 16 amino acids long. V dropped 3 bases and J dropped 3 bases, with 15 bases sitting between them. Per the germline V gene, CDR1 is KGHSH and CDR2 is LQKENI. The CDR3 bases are TGTGCCAGCTCACCTGAGACAGGAAAGTACTACAATGAGCAGTTCTTC. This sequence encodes CASSPETGKYYNEQFF.

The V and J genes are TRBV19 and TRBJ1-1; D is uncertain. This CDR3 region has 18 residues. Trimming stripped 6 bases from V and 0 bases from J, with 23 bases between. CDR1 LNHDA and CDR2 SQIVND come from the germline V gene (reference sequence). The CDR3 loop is CASRLVGRISSMNTEAFF. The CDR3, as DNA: TGTGCCAGTAGACTTGTGGGCCGCATAAGCTCGATGAACACTGAAGCTTTCTTT.

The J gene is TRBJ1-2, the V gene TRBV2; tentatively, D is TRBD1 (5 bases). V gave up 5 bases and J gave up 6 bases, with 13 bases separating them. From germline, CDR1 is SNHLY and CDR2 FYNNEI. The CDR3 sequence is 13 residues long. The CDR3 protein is CASSPQGVDGYTF. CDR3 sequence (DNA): TGTGCCAGCAGTCCTCAGGGAGTTGATGGCTACACCTTC.

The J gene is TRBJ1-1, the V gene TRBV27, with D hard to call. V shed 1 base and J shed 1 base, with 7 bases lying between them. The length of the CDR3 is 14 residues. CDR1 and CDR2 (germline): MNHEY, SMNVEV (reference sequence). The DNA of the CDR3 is TGTGCCAGCAGTTTATGGCAGTCGAACACTGAAGCTTTCTTT. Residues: CASSLWQSNTEAFF.

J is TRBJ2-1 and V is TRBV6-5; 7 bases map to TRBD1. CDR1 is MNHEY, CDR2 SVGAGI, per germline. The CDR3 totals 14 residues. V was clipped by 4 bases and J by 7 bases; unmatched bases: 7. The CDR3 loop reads CASSSRQGRNEQFF. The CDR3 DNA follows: TGTGCCAGCAGTTCTCGACAGGGAAGGAATGAGCAGTTCTTC.

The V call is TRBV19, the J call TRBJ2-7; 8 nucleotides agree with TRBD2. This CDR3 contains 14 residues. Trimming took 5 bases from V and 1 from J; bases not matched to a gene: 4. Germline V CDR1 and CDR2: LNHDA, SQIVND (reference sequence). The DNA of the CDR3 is TGTGCCAGTAGTGCCGGGACTAGTTCCTACGAGCAGTACTTC. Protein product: CASSAGTSSYEQYF.

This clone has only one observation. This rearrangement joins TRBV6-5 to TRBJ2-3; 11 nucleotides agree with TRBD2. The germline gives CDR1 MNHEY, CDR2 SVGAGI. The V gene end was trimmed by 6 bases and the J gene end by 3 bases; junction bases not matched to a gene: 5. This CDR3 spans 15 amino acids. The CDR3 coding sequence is TGTGCCAGCAGCGTAGCGGGGGGGCGGACAGATACGCAGTATTTT. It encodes CASSVAGGRTDTQYF.

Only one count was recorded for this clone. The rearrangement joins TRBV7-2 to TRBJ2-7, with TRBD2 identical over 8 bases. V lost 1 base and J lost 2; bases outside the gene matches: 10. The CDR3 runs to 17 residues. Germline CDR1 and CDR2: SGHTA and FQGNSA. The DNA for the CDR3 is TGTGCCAGCAGCTTAGAATCGGCGGGAGGTGGGGCCTACGAGCAGTACTTC. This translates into CASSLESAGGGAYEQYF.

CDR3 sequence (DNA): TGTGCCAGCAGGACTACAGGGGAGGCTTGGCATTTT. Its protein is CASRTTGEAWHF. This rearrangement joins TRBV28 to TRBJ1-5; TRBD1 matches 7 bases. V trimming: 6 bases; J trimming: 15 bases; junction bases outside the gene matches: 11. In germline, CDR1 is MDHEN, CDR2 SYDVKM. The CDR3 is made up of 12 amino acids. Full variable domain (missing parts from reference TRBV28 and TRBJ1-5): DVKVTQSSRYLVKRTGEKVFLECVQDMDHENMFWYRQDPGLGLRLIYFSYDVKMKEKGDIPEGYSVSREKKERFSLILESASTNQTSMYLCASRTTGEAWHFGDGTRLSIL.

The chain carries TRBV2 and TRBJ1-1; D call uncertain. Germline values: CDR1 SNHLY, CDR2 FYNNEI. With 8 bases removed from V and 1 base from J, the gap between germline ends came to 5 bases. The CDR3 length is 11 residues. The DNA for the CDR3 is TGTGCCAGCTACCAGAACACTGAAGCTTTCTTT. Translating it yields CASYQNTEAFF.

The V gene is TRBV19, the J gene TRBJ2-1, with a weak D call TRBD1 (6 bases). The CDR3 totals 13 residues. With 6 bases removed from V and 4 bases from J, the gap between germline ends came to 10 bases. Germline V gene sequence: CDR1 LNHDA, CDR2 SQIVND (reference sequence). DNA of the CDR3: TGTGCCAGTAGCTGGACAGCGTACAATGAGCAGTTCTTC. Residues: CASSWTAYNEQFF.

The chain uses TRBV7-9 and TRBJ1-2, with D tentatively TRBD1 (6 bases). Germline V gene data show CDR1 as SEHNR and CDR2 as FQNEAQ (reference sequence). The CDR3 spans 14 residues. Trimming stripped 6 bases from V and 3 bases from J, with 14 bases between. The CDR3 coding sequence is TGTGCCAGCAGATGGGAGGGGGGCGACTATGGCTACACCTTC. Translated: CASRWEGGDYGYTF. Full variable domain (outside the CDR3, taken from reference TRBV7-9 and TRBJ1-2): DTGVSQNPRHKITKRGQNVTFRCDPISEHNRLYWYRQTLGQGPEFLTYFQNEAQLEKSRLLSDRFSAERPKGSFSTLEIQRTEQGDSAMYLCASRWEGGDYGYTFGSGTRLTVV.

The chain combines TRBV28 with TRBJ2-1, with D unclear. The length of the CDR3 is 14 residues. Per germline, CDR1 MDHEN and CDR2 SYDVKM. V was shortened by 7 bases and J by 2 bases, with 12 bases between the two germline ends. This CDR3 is CASIFGAPYNEQFF. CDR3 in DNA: TGTGCCAGCATTTTTGGCGCTCCCTACAATGAGCAGTTCTTC.

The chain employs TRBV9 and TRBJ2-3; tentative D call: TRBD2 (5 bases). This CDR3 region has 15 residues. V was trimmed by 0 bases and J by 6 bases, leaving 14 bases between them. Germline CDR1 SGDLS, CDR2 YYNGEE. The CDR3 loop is CASSVDGRVRDTQYF. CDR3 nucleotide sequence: TGTGCCAGCAGCGTAGATGGGCGGGTCCGGGATACGCAGTATTTT.